The 31 T cell receptor beta chains below were found in one sample sequenced in a study of blood T cell repertoires in COVID-19. Repertoires were generated with immunoSEQ multiplex PCR, while TCRdb's copy carries only in-frame clones and drops some. The repertoire includes 150,000 to 200,000 clones, roughly 89% of them detected once, and 9.5% to 15% sits in the top ten. Sequencing was carried out using peripheral blood. These TCRs come from a woman in her 70s with COVID-19, enrolled during active disease.

The V and J genes are TRBV6-5 and TRBJ1-6; TRBD1 agrees at 11 bases. The CDR3 spans 15 residues. With V trimmed by 5 bases and J by 6 bases, 3 bases remained unmatched. Germline V gene sequence: CDR1 MNHEY, CDR2 SVGAGI. The CDR3: CASSRDRGVNSPLHF. CDR3 sequence (DNA): TGTGCCAGCAGTAGGGACAGGGGGGTTAATTCACCCCTCCACTTT.

The J gene is TRBJ2-5, the V gene TRBV7-2, with TRBD1 matching 7 bases. This CDR3 has 16 amino acids. Germline CDR1 SGHTA, CDR2 FQGNSA. V lost 5 bases and J lost 5; bases outside the gene matches: 14. The CDR3 DNA is TGTGCCAGCAGCCCCGGACTTATACAGGGGATTGAGACCCAGTACTTC. This sequence encodes CASSPGLIQGIETQYF.

V and J are TRBV7-2 and TRBJ2-7; the D gene is possibly TRBD1 (6 bases). Per the germline V gene, CDR1 is SGHTA and CDR2 is FQGNSA. Between the trimmed V and J ends, which lost 1 base and 5 bases, there was a span of 9 bases. The CDR3 sequence is 13 residues long. CDR3 sequence: CASSLGAGDEQYF. DNA of the CDR3: TGTGCCAGCAGCTTAGGAGCAGGGGACGAGCAGTACTTC.

The rearrangement uses TRBV19 and TRBJ1-1; possible D gene TRBD1, 5 bases. Per the germline V gene, CDR1 is LNHDA and CDR2 is SQIVND (reference sequence). Between the trimmed V and J ends, which lost 7 bases and 1 base, there was a span of 13 bases. This CDR3 region has 14 residues. CDR3 loop: CASKMGLANTEAFF. The CDR3 DNA reads TGTGCCAGTAAAATGGGACTGGCGAACACTGAAGCTTTCTTT.

The chain links TRBV3-1 (or the pseudogene TRBV3-2) to TRBJ1-6; 11 positions agree with TRBD1. Germline trimming cut 2 bases from V and 9 bases from J; bases unmatched to any gene: 3. Germline values: CDR1 LGHDT, CDR2 YNNKEL (reference sequence). This CDR3 has 15 residues. The CDR3 is CASSQQDRGRSPLHF. The CDR3 DNA reads TGTGCCAGCAGCCAACAGGACAGGGGGCGTTCACCCCTCCACTTT.

The CDR3 loop reads CSVEDEGSGANVLTF. DNA of the CDR3: TGCAGCGTTGAAGATGAGGGTTCGGGGGCCAACGTCCTGACTTTC. The V gene is TRBV29-1, the J gene TRBJ2-6; perhaps TRBD2 as D (5 bases). The CDR3 runs 15 residues. Trimming removed 0 bases at V and 4 bases at J, with 10 bases between. The V gene's germline CDR1 is SQVTM and CDR2 ANQGSEA.

The chain combines TRBV7-2 with TRBJ2-3; TRBD2 aligns across 10 bases. The CDR3 covers 16 residues. The trim removed 1 base at V and 6 bases at J, leaving 7 bases unmatched. Germline V lookup: CDR1 SGHTA, CDR2 FQGNSA. The CDR3 here is CASSLDSGRESDTQYF. In nucleotides, the CDR3 is TGTGCCAGCAGCTTAGACAGCGGGAGGGAATCGGATACGCAGTATTTT.

V usage is TRBV18 and J usage is TRBJ2-7, with 7 bases matching TRBD1. Germline values: CDR1 KGHSH, CDR2 LQKENI. With 4 bases clipped from V and 5 bases from J, the junction kept 11 bases outside the gene matches. This CDR3 has 15 residues. DNA for the CDR3: TGTGCCAGCTCACAAACTGTACAGGGGTTCCACGAGCAGTACTTC. Protein: CASSQTVQGFHEQYF.

The chain has TRBV10-2 and TRBJ2-3, with 9 bases fitting TRBD2. The ends lost 5 bases at V and 2 bases at J; junction bases unmatched: 8. The CDR3 is 16 residues long. Looked up from germline, CDR1 is WSHSY and CDR2 is SAAADI. The CDR3 nucleotides read TGCGCCAGCAGTTGGGGTAGCGGGAGTACCACAGATACGCAGTATTTT. Translation: CASSWGSGSTTDTQYF.

V usage is TRBV11-2 and J usage is TRBJ1-2; perhaps TRBD1 as D (5 bases). CDR1 SGHAT and CDR2 FQNNGV come from the germline V gene. The V end lost 5 bases, the J end lost 5 bases, and 18 bases lay between the germline ends. The CDR3 runs to 15 residues. The CDR3 region has the DNA TGTGCCAGCAGCCAAGCCCGGGGCGCGGGGTATGGCTACACCTTC. As protein: CASSQARGAGYGYTF. Complete variable domain (other parts from reference TRBV11-2 and TRBJ1-2): EAGVAQSPRYKIIEKRQSVAFWCNPISGHATLYWYQQILGQGPKLLIQFQNNGVVDDSQLPKDRFSAERLKGVDSTLKIQPAKLEDSAVYLCASSQARGAGYGYTFGSGTRLTVV.

This sequence joins TRBV19 and TRBJ1-6; D call uncertain. The CDR3 is 12 residues long. V lost 7 bases and J lost 7, with 8 bases in between. Germline V gene data show CDR1 as LNHDA and CDR2 as SQIVND (reference sequence). DNA of the CDR3: TGTGCCAGTAAACACGTCAATTCACCCCTCCACTTT. Protein sequence: CASKHVNSPLHF.

V and J are TRBV9 and TRBJ2-3, with TRBD2 identical over 10 bases. The CDR3 runs to 21 residues. With 0 bases clipped from V and 0 bases from J, the junction kept 16 bases outside the gene matches. Germline V CDR1 and CDR2: SGDLS, YYNGEE. The CDR3 nucleotides read TGTGCCAGCAGCGTAGGAGGTCGTCTAGCGGGAGCCTTACGTAGCACAGATACGCAGTATTTT. It encodes CASSVGGRLAGALRSTDTQYF.

This clone has ten or more counts. The rearrangement links TRBV6-2 or TRBV6-3 to TRBJ1-2; 8 bases fit TRBD1. The CDR3 spans 14 residues. V was pared by 5 bases and J by 3 bases, with 5 bases of the junction left unmatched. Germline CDR1 and CDR2: MNHEY and SVGEGT. This CDR3 reads CASSPGGSHYGYTF. The CDR3 bases are TGTGCCAGCAGTCCAGGGGGCTCCCACTATGGCTACACCTTC.

The V and J genes are TRBV3-1 (or the pseudogene TRBV3-2) and TRBJ1-2, with D possibly TRBD1 on 6 matching bases. The ends were cut back, 1 base at V and 4 bases at J, with 13 bases in the middle. The CDR3 extends over 15 amino acids. Germline loops: CDR1 LGHDT, CDR2 YNNKEL (reference sequence). The CDR3 is CASSQGQGRSYGYTF. CDR3 sequence (DNA): TGTGCCAGCAGCCAAGGTCAGGGGCGCAGCTATGGCTACACCTTC.

This sequence joins TRBV24-1 and TRBJ2-1, with 7 bases matching TRBD2. Trimming removed 1 base from V and 10 bases from J; junction bases left unmatched: 6. Per germline, CDR1 KGHDR and CDR2 SFDVKD. This CDR3 is 14 amino acids long. CDR3 nucleotides: TGTGCCACCAGTGATTTAGCGGGATGGGGCGAGCAGTTCTTC. It encodes CATSDLAGWGEQFF.

This clone was found a few times. This sequence joins TRBV2 and TRBJ1-5; the D gene is possibly TRBD1 (5 bases). V was shortened by 6 bases and J by 3 bases, with 6 bases between the two germline ends. The CDR3 sequence is 12 residues long. Germline loops: CDR1 SNHLY, CDR2 FYNNEI. CDR3 in DNA: TGTGCCAGCAGCAGGGACAATCAGCCCCAGCATTTT. Translating it yields CASSRDNQPQHF.

The chain is built from TRBV19 and TRBJ1-2; 7 bases are a match to TRBD1. The length of the CDR3 is 17 residues. CDR1 LNHDA and CDR2 SQIVND come from the germline V gene (reference sequence). J gave up 8 bases and V 6 bases, and 21 bases lay outside the gene matches. The CDR3 DNA follows: TGTGCCAGTAGAAACGTCGGACAGGTCCGTTTTTTCTTCGGCTACACCTTC. This gives the protein CASRNVGQVRFFFGYTF.

The V and J genes are TRBV6-1 and TRBJ1-1, with 8 bases lining up with TRBD1. V trimming: 3 bases; J trimming: 7 bases; junction bases outside the gene matches: 7. This CDR3 is built from 14 residues. Germline V gene sequence: CDR1 MNHNS, CDR2 SASEGT. CDR3 bases: TGTGCCAGCAGTGAGAAAATGGACAGGGTTGAAGCTTTCTTT. Translated, it gives CASSEKMDRVEAFF.

The chain's CDR3 is CASSEFDSYYGYTF. The CDR3 bases are TGTGCCAGCAGCGAGTTCGACAGCTACTATGGCTACACCTTC. The chain uses TRBV7-9 and TRBJ1-2; TRBD1 might be the D (5 bases). The CDR3 contains 14 residues. CDR1 SEHNR and CDR2 FQNEAQ come from the germline V gene (reference sequence). Between the trimmed V and J ends, which lost 5 bases and 3 bases, there was a span of 13 bases. The whole variable domain, remainder taken from reference TRBV7-9 and TRBJ1-2, is DTGVSQNPRHKITKRGQNVTFRCDPISEHNRLYWYRQTLGQGPEFLTYFQNEAQLEKSRLLSDRFSAERPKGSFSTLEIQRTEQGDSAMYLCASSEFDSYYGYTFGSGTRLTVV.

The chain combines TRBV10-3 with TRBJ2-3; TRBD1 matches at 7 bases. The CDR3 spans 14 residues. Germline-derived CDR1 and CDR2 are ENHRY and SYGVKD. Trimming removed 4 bases from V and 4 bases from J; junction bases left unmatched: 5. The DNA for the CDR3 is TGTGCCATCAGTGGAAGGGGGCTGGCAGATACGCAGTATTTT. Its translation is CAISGRGLADTQYF.

The chain employs TRBV15 and TRBJ1-4, with TRBD1 as a possible D gene (6 bases). The CDR3 spans 16 residues. V was cut by 0 bases and J by 3 bases, with 11 bases left in between. From germline, CDR1 is LNHNV and CDR2 YYDKDF (reference sequence). CDR3: CATSRELGQPNEKLFF. In DNA, the CDR3 is TGTGCCACCAGCAGAGAACTAGGACAGCCTAATGAAAAACTGTTTTTT. Together with reference TRBV15 and TRBJ1-4, the CDR3 gives the full variable domain: DAMVIQNPRYQVTQFGKPVTLSCSQTLNHNVMYWYQQKSSQAPKLLFHYYDKDFNNEADTPDNFQSRRPNTSFCFLDIRSPGLGDTAMYLCATSRELGQPNEKLFFGSGTQLSVL.

The chain joins TRBV5-1 to TRBJ1-6; TRBD1 matches 8 bases. V dropped 4 bases and J dropped 9; count of bases not matched to a gene: 6. Looked up from germline, CDR1 is SGHRS and CDR2 is YFSETQ. CDR3 length: 14 residues. DNA of the CDR3: TGCGCCAGCAGCCTCGACAGGGGAGGTTCACCCCTCCACTTT. Protein sequence: CASSLDRGGSPLHF.

The chain carries TRBV19 and TRBJ2-6, with 10 bases that match TRBD1. From germline, CDR1 is LNHDA and CDR2 SQIVND (reference sequence). The CDR3 extends over 16 amino acids. J gave up 0 bases and V 9 bases, and 5 bases lay outside the gene matches. CDR3 residues: CASWDRGFSGANVLTF. CDR3 bases: TGTGCCAGCTGGGACAGGGGTTTCTCTGGGGCCAACGTCCTGACTTTC.

In DNA, the CDR3 is TGTGCCTGGCGATCACCTAGCTCCTACGAGCAGTACTTC. Amino acids: CAWRSPSSYEQYF. The J gene is TRBJ2-7, the V gene TRBV30, with D uncertain. In germline, CDR1 is GTSNPN, CDR2 SVGIG (reference sequence). Trimming removed 5 bases at V and 0 bases at J, with 11 bases between. The CDR3 length is 13 residues. Full variable domain (remainder filled in from reference TRBV30 and TRBJ2-7): SQTIHQWPATLVQPVGSPLSLECTVEGTSNPNLYWYRQAAGRGLQLLFYSVGIGQISSEVPQNLSASRPQDRQFILSSKKLLLSDSGFYLCAWRSPSSYEQYFGPGTRLTVT.

The chain uses TRBV15 and TRBJ2-4, with D possibly matching TRBD2 (6 bases). Germline lookup yields CDR1 LNHNV and CDR2 YYDKDF (reference sequence). V gave up 0 bases and J gave up 0 bases, with 12 bases separating them. The CDR3 runs to 17 residues. CDR3 sequence reads: CATSRDLSGLAKNIQYF. CDR3 coding DNA: TGTGCCACCAGCAGAGACCTAAGCGGGTTAGCCAAAAACATTCAGTACTTC.

The chain recombines TRBV28 with TRBJ1-3; 9 bases map to TRBD1. V dropped 3 bases and J dropped 14; count of bases not matched to a gene: 8. CDR3 length equals 13 residues. Per the germline V gene, CDR1 is MDHEN and CDR2 is SYDVKM. Written as DNA, the CDR3 is TGTGCCAGCAGTTTGGACAGGGGCCCTCTCGTATATTTT. Translation: CASSLDRGPLVYF.

The chain links TRBV28 to TRBJ2-6; tentatively, D is TRBD1 (6 bases). CDR1 MDHEN and CDR2 SYDVKM come from the germline V gene. With 5 bases removed from V and 2 bases from J, the gap between germline ends came to 19 bases. CDR3 length: 18 amino acids. This chain's CDR3 is CASSLPGRGKAGANVLTF. CDR3 DNA sequence: TGTGCCAGCAGTCTACCGGGCAGGGGCAAGGCTGGGGCCAACGTCCTGACTTTC.

This clone was seen a single time. J is TRBJ2-1 and V is TRBV5-4; D not certain. Germline values: CDR1 SGHNT, CDR2 YYREEE (reference sequence). Trimming stripped 5 bases from V and 5 bases from J, with 14 bases between. The CDR3 covers 14 residues. In nucleotides, the CDR3 is TGTGCCAGCAGACCTCCGGGTCTGGACAATGAGCAGTTCTTC. It is translated as CASRPPGLDNEQFF.

The rearrangement uses TRBV3-1 (or the pseudogene TRBV3-2) and TRBJ2-7, with D unresolved. V was shortened by 2 bases and J by 9 bases, with 11 bases between the two germline ends. CDR1 and CDR2 (germline): LGHDT, YNNKEL (reference sequence). This CDR3 contains 12 residues. CDR3 amino acids: CASSQSPRVQYF. The CDR3 nucleotides are TGTGCCAGCAGCCAAAGCCCCCGCGTGCAGTACTTC.

This chain links TRBV11-3 with TRBJ2-2; 9 bases map to TRBD2. The CDR3 extends over 14 amino acids. Trimming cost V 7 bases and J 3 bases; bases outside gene matches: 3. The germline V gene encodes CDR1 SGHNT and CDR2 YENEEA. CDR3 residues: CASTSGTDTGELFF. The DNA for the CDR3 is TGTGCCAGCACTAGCGGGACGGACACCGGGGAGCTGTTTTTT.

The chain links TRBV5-8 to TRBJ2-1; TRBD1 matches 8 bases. Trimming took 7 bases from V and 0 from J; bases not matched to a gene: 6. The germline V gene has CDR1 SGHTS and CDR2 YDEGEE. The CDR3 is 15 amino acids. The CDR3 loop is CASRFDRGSYNEQFF. The CDR3 region has the DNA TGTGCCAGCCGATTTGACAGGGGCTCCTACAATGAGCAGTTCTTC.